This T cell receptor beta chain emerged from a study of multiple sclerosis patients with progressive multifocal leukoencephalopathy. Sequencing was at survey level. The method was immunoSEQ multiplex PCR; TCRdb's version includes in-frame clones alone and lacks a portion of them. The sample lists about 32,000 clones; almost 95% were seen once. Indicated time point: before natalizumab initiation. T0 blood was collected before the first natalizumab infusion. A note on this clone: No antigen is known for it.

Findings and limits, study-wide: Most PML patients had lower entropy, suggesting less diverse TRB repertoires. The findings' link to JC virus versus immunocompromise remained uncertain.

The CDR3 consists of 16 residues. Germline-derived CDR1 and CDR2 are SEHNR and FQNEAQ (reference sequence). V shed 2 bases, J shed 6 bases, and the junction held 8 bases outside the gene matches. V usage is TRBV7-9 and J usage is TRBJ2-3; 10 bases fit TRBD2. Sequencing was done on a sample of PBMCs. The TCR comes from a man aged 25-45 years with multiple sclerosis. CDR3 DNA sequence: TGTGCCAGCAGCTTACCCAGCGGGGGGGCATGGGATACGCAGTATTTT. Protein product: CASSLPSGGAWDTQYF.